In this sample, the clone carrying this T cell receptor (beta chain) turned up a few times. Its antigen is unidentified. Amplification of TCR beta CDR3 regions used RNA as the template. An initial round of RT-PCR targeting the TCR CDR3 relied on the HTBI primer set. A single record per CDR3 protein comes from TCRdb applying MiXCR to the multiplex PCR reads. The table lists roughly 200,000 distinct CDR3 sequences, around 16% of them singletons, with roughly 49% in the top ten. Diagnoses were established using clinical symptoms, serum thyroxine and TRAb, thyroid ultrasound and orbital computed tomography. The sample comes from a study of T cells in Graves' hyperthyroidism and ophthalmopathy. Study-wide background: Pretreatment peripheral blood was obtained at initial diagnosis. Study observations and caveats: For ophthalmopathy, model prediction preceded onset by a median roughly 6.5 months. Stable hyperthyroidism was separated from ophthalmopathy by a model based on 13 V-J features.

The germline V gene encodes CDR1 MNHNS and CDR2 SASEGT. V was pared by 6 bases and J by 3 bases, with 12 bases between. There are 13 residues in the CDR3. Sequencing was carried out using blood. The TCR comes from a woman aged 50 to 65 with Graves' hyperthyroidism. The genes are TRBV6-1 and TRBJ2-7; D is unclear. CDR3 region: CASSPGRIYEQYF. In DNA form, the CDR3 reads TGTGCCAGCAGCCCCGGACGGATCTACGAGCAGTACTTC.